Shown below are 14 T cell receptor beta chains from a single sample sequenced in a study of CD8+ T cells in alopecia areata. cDNA serving as the sequencing template came from extracted, reverse transcribed RNA. Data came from immunoSEQ multiplex PCR; TCRdb stores just in-frame clones and leaves some out. The sample carries 90,000 to 130,000 clones, 55% to 75% recorded once. Input material: CD8+ T cells sorted from blood. The receptors here all came from a human donor in good health.

The chain recombines TRBV4-3 with TRBJ2-2; 8 bases are shared with TRBD2. Germline V gene data show CDR1 as LGHNA and CDR2 as YSLEER. V lost 8 bases, J lost 5 bases, and 10 bases stayed unmatched. This CDR3 region has 15 residues. CDR3 DNA sequence: TGCGCCAGCGCACCCGGGACTAGAGGAACCGGGGAGCTGTTTTTT. This sequence encodes CASAPGTRGTGELFF.

The chain is built from TRBV7-9 and TRBJ1-5; 8 bases align to TRBD1. CDR3 length: 15 residues. Germline V gene data show CDR1 as SEHNR and CDR2 as FQNEAQ (reference sequence). V lost 3 bases to trimming and J lost 6 bases; unmatched junction nucleotides: 7. CDR3 bases: TGTGCCAGCAGCTTGGACAGGGAGAGGGGTCAGCCCCAGCATTTT. Protein: CASSLDRERGQPQHF.

The chain recombines TRBV30 with TRBJ2-1; D is uncertain. Deletions cut 0 bases from V and 10 bases from J, with 4 bases between. The V gene's germline CDR1 is GTSNPN and CDR2 SVGIG (reference sequence). CDR3 length equals 10 residues. CDR3 residues: CAWSVGEQFF. CDR3 DNA sequence: TGTGCCTGGAGTGTTGGGGAGCAGTTCTTC.

This rearrangement joins TRBV27 to TRBJ1-5, with 7 bases identical to TRBD1. With 4 bases clipped from V and 3 bases from J, the junction kept 6 bases outside the gene matches. The CDR3 has 15 amino acids. Germline CDR1 reads MNHEY; CDR2 reads SMNVEV (reference sequence). The CDR3 nucleotides are TGTGCCAGCAGTTCATGGGGACAGATCAATCAGCCCCAGCATTTT. Its translation: CASSSWGQINQPQHF.

This chain links TRBV4-1 with TRBJ2-3; 8 bases fit TRBD2. The CDR3 has 17 residues. The germline gives CDR1 MGHRA, CDR2 YSYEKL. The ends lost 4 bases at V and 3 bases at J; junction bases unmatched: 12. CDR3 amino acids: CASSPPGGRTATDTQYF. CDR3 bases: TGCGCCAGCAGCCCTCCGGGCGGGAGGACAGCAACAGATACGCAGTATTTT.

A few counts support this clone. The chain combines TRBV4-2 with TRBJ2-4; 8 nucleotides line up with TRBD2. The CDR3 consists of 14 residues. Germline-derived CDR1 and CDR2 are LGHNA and YNFKEQ. V trimming: 2 bases; J trimming: 6 bases; junction bases outside the gene matches: 3. The CDR3 reads CASSQRLARNIQYF. The CDR3 DNA reads as TGTGCCAGCAGCCAACGACTAGCGAGAAACATTCAGTACTTC.

V and J are TRBV4-3 and TRBJ2-7; the D call may be TRBD1 or TRBD2 (7 bases each). The germline V and J ends were trimmed by 0 bases and 5 bases, with 11 bases remaining between them. The germline gives CDR1 LGHNA, CDR2 YSLEER. This CDR3 is built from 14 residues. The CDR3 sequence: CASSQDGRGHEQYF. The DNA of the CDR3 is TGCGCCAGCAGCCAAGATGGGAGGGGGCACGAGCAGTACTTC.

This clone was counted a single time. J is TRBJ1-1 and V is TRBV13, with D possibly matching TRBD1 (6 bases). V gave up 0 bases and J gave up 1 base, with 15 bases separating them. CDR3 size: 17 residues. The germline V gene encodes CDR1 PRHDT and CDR2 FYEKMQ (reference sequence). The CDR3 region has the DNA TGTGCCAGCAGCTTAGGCCTGATGGGGGCCGAGAACACTGAAGCTTTCTTT. It is translated as CASSLGLMGAENTEAFF.

This clone has at least ten counts. The same CDR3 is also encoded by other DNA sequences in this sample. The gene calls are TRBV10-3 and TRBJ2-3; maybe TRBD1 (6 bases). Germline CDR1 is ENHRY and CDR2 is SYGVKD. V dropped 3 bases and J dropped 3 bases, with 10 bases sitting between them. This CDR3 comprises 14 residues. The CDR3 DNA is TGTGCCATCAGTGAAGGGGGTAGGACAGATACGCAGTATTTT. This sequence encodes CAISEGGRTDTQYF.

J is TRBJ1-3 and V is TRBV7-9; tentative D call: TRBD1 (6 bases). The germline gives CDR1 SEHNR, CDR2 FQNEAQ (reference sequence). This CDR3 has 17 amino acids. V shed 3 bases and J shed 3 bases, with 18 bases lying between them. CDR3 protein: CASSFPRQEIGGNTIYF. The CDR3 nucleotides are TGTGCCAGCAGCTTTCCCAGACAGGAGATCGGTGGAAACACCATATATTTT.

The chain is built from TRBV5-1 and TRBJ2-7; TRBD2 agrees at 10 bases. Germline V gene sequence: CDR1 SGHRS, CDR2 YFSETQ. The CDR3 is made up of 15 amino acids. J lost 0 bases, V lost 2 bases, and 2 bases had no gene match. DNA of the CDR3: TGCGCCAGCAGCTTTTCTAGCGGGGGCTCCTACGAGCAGTACTTC. Translating gives CASSFSSGGSYEQYF.

The genes are TRBV7-2 and TRBJ2-7, with D hard to call. Germline CDR1 reads SGHTA; CDR2 reads FQGNSA. The V end lost 4 bases, the J end lost 2 bases, and 6 bases lay between the germline ends. This CDR3 is 12 amino acids long. As DNA, the CDR3 is TGTGCCAGCAGCTCTGGCGCCTACGAGCAGTACTTC. It codes for CASSSGAYEQYF.

This clone was observed a few times. The V and J genes are TRBV4-3 and TRBJ1-1; TRBD1 matches at 7 bases. CDR3 length equals 17 residues. V lost 2 bases to trimming and J lost 0 bases; unmatched junction nucleotides: 9. Germline assignment: CDR1 LGHNA and CDR2 YSLEER. CDR3: CASSQRWAGTVNTEAFF. As DNA, the CDR3 is TGCGCCAGCAGCCAACGATGGGCCGGGACAGTGAACACTGAAGCTTTCTTT.

The table lists this clone with a few counts. The chain is built from TRBV27 and TRBJ1-2, with D unresolved. The CDR3 extends over 14 amino acids. V was clipped by 1 base and J by 5 bases, with 11 bases between them. The germline V gene has CDR1 MNHEY and CDR2 SMNVEV (reference sequence). The CDR3 region is CASSLFQDAYGYTF. For the CDR3, the DNA is TGTGCCAGCAGTTTATTCCAAGACGCATATGGCTACACCTTC.